The T cell receptor (beta chain) described here comes from a study of Graves' ophthalmopathy and Graves' hyperthyroidism. Study findings and constraints: Blood was where most expanded thyroid clonotypes above 0.001 frequency also turned up.

With regard to this clonotype: The antigen is unknown.

This CDR3 is built from 20 residues. The V gene's germline CDR1 is ENHRY and CDR2 SYGVKD. V gave up 3 bases and J gave up 0 bases; unmatched junction bases: 14. Amplification of TCR beta CDR3 regions used RNA transcripts. First-round RT-PCR employed HTBI primers, with a second-round multiplex PCR after it. TCRdb reprocessed the multiplex PCR reads with MiXCR, giving one entry per CDR3 protein. The sample yields almost 750,000 distinct CDR3 sequences, 35% to 50% seen once. This TCR derives from an adult man with Graves' ophthalmopathy. The rearrangement uses TRBV10-3 and TRBJ2-6; TRBD1 matches at 7 bases. The specimen sequenced was peripheral blood. DNA for the CDR3: TGTGCCATCAGTGATATACAGGGGAAGGGATTCCTCTCTGGGGCCAACGTCCTGACTTTC. Translation: CAISDIQGKGFLSGANVLTF.